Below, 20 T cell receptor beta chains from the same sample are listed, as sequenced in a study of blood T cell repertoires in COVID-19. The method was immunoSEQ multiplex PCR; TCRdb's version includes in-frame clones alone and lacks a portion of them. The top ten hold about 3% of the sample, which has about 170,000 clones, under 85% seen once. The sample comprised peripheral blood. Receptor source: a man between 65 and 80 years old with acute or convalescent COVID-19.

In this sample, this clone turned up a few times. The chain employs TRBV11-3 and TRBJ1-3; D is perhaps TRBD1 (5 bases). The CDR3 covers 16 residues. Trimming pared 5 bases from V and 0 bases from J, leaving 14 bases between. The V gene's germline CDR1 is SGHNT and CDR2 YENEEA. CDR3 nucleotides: TGTGCCAGCAGCCCCCCGGGGGGTAGCTCTGGAAACACCATATATTTT. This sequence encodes CASSPPGGSSGNTIYF.

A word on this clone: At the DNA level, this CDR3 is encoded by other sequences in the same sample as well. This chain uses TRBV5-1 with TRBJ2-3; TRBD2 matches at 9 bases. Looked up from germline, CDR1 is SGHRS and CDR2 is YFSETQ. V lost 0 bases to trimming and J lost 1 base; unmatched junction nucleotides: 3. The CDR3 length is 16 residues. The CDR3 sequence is CASSLAGGGGTDTQYF. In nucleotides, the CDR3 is TGCGCCAGCAGCTTGGCAGGCGGGGGGGGCACAGATACGCAGTATTTT.

The DNA of the CDR3 is TGTGCCAGCAGCATTGGACTAGCGGGAGGGCAAGAGACCCAGTACTTC. Encoded protein: CASSIGLAGGQETQYF. This chain links TRBV7-2 with TRBJ2-5; 15 nucleotides line up with TRBD2. The CDR3 totals 16 residues. CDR1 and CDR2 from the germline V gene are SGHTA and FQGNSA. V lost 5 bases and J lost 2; bases outside the gene matches: 3.

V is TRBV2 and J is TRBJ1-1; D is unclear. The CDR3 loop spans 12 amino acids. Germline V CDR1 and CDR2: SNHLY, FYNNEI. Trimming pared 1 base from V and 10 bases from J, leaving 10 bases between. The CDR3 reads CASSEDSGIAFF. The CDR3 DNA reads TGTGCCAGCAGTGAAGACTCGGGGATAGCTTTCTTT.

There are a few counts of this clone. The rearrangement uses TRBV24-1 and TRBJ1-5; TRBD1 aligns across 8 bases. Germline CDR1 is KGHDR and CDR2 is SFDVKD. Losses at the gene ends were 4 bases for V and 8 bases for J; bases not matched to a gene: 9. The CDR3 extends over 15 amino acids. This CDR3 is CATSDSAGGSEPQHF. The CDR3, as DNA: TGTGCCACCAGTGACAGCGCAGGGGGCTCGGAGCCCCAGCATTTT.

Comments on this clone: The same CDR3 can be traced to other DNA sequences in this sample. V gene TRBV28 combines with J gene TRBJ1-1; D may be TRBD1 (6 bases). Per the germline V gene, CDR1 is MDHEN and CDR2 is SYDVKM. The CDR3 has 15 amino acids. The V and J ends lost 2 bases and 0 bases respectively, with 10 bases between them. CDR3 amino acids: CASSLPQGMNTEAFF. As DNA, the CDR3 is TGTGCCAGCAGTTTACCCCAGGGGATGAACACTGAAGCTTTCTTT.

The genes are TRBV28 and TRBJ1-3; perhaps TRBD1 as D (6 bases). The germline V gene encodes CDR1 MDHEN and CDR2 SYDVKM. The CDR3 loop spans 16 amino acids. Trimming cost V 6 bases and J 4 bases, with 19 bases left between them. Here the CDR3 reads CASSPIRQGLGNTIYF. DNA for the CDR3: TGTGCCAGCAGCCCTATACGGCAGGGGCTAGGAAACACCATATATTTT.

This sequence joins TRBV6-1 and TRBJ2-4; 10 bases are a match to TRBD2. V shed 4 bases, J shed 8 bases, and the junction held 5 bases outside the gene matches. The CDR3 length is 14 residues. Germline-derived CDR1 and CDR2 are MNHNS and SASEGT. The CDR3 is CASSGAGGSDIQYF. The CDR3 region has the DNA TGTGCCAGCAGTGGAGCGGGAGGGTCGGACATTCAGTACTTC.

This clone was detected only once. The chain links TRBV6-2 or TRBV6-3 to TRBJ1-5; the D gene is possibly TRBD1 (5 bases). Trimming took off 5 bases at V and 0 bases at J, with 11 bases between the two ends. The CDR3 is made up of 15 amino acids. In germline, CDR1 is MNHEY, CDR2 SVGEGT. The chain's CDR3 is CASSPQGYSNQPQHF. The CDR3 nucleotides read TGTGCCAGCAGTCCGCAGGGTTATAGCAATCAGCCCCAGCATTTT.

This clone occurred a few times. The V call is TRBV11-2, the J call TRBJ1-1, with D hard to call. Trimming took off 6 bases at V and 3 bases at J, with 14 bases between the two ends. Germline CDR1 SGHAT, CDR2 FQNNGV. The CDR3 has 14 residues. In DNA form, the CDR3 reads TGTGCCAGCAGAAACCGGGGAGTTTACACTGAAGCTTTCTTT. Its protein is CASRNRGVYTEAFF.

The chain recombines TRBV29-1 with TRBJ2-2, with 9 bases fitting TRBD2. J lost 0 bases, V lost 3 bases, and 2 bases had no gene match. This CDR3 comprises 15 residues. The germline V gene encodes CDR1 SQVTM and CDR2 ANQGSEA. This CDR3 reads CSVDSGGSNTGELFF. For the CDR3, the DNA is TGCAGCGTTGATAGCGGGGGATCGAACACCGGGGAGCTGTTTTTT.

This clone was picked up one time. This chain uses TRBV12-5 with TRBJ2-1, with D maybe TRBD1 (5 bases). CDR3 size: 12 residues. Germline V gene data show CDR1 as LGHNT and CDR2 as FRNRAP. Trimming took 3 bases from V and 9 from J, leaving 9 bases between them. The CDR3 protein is CASGFDSSEQFF. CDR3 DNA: TGTGCTAGTGGTTTTGACAGCAGTGAGCAGTTCTTC.

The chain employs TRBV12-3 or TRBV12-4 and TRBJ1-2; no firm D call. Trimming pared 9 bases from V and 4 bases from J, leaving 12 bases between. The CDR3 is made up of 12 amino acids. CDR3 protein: CASSGSSYGYTF. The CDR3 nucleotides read TGTGCCAGTTCCGGGTCGTCCTATGGCTACACCTTC.

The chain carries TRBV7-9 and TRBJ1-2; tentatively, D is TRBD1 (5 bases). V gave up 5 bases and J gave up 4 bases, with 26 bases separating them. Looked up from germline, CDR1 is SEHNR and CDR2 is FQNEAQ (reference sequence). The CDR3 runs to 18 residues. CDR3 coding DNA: TGTGCCAGCAGCCCGGATAGACAGTACCTCGGGGGGGGCTATGGCTACACCTTC. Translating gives CASSPDRQYLGGGYGYTF.

The CDR3 loop reads CASRGVDRRVGDTQYF. The CDR3 DNA reads as TGTGCCAGTAGGGGGGTGGACAGAAGGGTAGGAGATACGCAGTATTTT. The rearrangement uses TRBV19 and TRBJ2-3; D perhaps matches TRBD1 (6 bases). Germline V gene data show CDR1 as LNHDA and CDR2 as SQIVND (reference sequence). This CDR3 has 16 residues. V lost 6 bases and J lost 5, with 21 bases in between.

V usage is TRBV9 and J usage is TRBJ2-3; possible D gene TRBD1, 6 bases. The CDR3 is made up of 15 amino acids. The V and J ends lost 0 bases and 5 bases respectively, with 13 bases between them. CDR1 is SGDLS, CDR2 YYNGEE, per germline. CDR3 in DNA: TGTGCCAGCAGCGTAGTAGGGGGATCCAGAGATACGCAGTATTTT. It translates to CASSVVGGSRDTQYF.

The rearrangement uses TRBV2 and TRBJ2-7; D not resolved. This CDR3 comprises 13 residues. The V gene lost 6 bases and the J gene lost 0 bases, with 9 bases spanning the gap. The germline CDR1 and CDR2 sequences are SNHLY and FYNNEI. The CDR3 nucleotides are TGTGCCAGCAGGGCTCCCAGCTCCTACGAGCAGTACTTC. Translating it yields CASRAPSSYEQYF.

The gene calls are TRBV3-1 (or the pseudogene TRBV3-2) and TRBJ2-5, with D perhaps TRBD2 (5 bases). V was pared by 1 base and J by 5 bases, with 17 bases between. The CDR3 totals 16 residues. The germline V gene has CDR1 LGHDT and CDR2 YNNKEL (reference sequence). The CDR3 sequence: CASSQGASMAGETQYF. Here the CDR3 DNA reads TGTGCCAGCAGCCAAGGGGCTAGCATGGCCGGGGAGACCCAGTACTTC.

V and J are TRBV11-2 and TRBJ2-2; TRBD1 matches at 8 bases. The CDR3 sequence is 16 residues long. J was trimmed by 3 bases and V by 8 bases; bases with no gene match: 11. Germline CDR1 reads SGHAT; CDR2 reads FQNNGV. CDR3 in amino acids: CASAAPPGQDTGELFF. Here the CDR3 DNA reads TGTGCCAGCGCCGCCCCCCCGGGACAGGACACCGGGGAGCTGTTTTTT.

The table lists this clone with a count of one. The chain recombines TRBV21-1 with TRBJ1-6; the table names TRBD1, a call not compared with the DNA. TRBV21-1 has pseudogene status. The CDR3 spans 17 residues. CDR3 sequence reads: CASSLKSVNRENSPLHF. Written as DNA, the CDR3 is TGTGCCAGCAGCTTAAAATCAGTAAACAGGGAGAATTCACCCCTCCACTTT.